This T cell receptor (beta chain) was identified in a study of control samples from healthy donors and cancer patients. Germline lookup yields CDR1 SEHNR and CDR2 FQNEAQ (reference sequence). V was trimmed by 2 bases and J by 4 bases, leaving 5 bases between them. The CDR3 is 12 residues long. Clones were sequenced by immunoSEQ multiplex PCR, and TCRdb holds only the in-frame ones, with some missing. This sample carries under 150,000 clones, 80% to 90% of them seen once, and the ten largest clones take about 1.1%. Source material: PBMCs. The chain joins TRBV7-9 to TRBJ1-2, with D uncertain. This TCR derives from a woman aged 45-65 years with colorectal cancer. CDR3 sequence: CASSLTFYGYTF. DNA of the CDR3: TGTGCCAGCAGCTTAACGTTCTATGGCTACACCTTC.